The following is a T cell receptor (beta chain) sequence with its context. Its target antigen remains unknown. The input lacks base qualities; no much larger clone sits a single base away. Trimming takes 0 bases off V and 3 bases off J; junction bases not matched to a gene: 12. The germline V gene (reference sequence) specifies DFQATT as CDR1 and SNEGSKA as CDR2. Including the terminal cysteine and phenylalanine, the CDR3 comprises 17 residues. The read is trimmed to its CDR3 DNA, 51 bases read in frame from base 1. These data are taken from a study of blood T cells in healthy people across ages (dated by TCRdb to between 2014 and 2017). Looking at the study overall: In model experiments, roughly one uniquely barcoded TCR beta cDNA molecule per two T cells was captured by template switching. Donors of different ages were randomly distributed across sequencing lanes to avoid experimental bias. Donors were grouped into four age groups: young (average 16 years), middle-aged (roughly 40), aged (roughly 62) and long-lived (about 82). Age-related changes in TCR beta repertoire diversity were measured in the study by deep sequencing normalized with unique cDNA molecular identifiers. Two additional independent replicas of 1 million unique cDNA reads from the same blood draw were analyzed for two donors (one aged 18 to 30 and one aged 80 or older). What the study reported, not specific to this receptor: Estimates of total diversity from one million sequenced T cells were regarded as lower bounds and underestimates. The long-lived group showed more naive CD4+ T cells, fewer expanded clones and increased TCR diversity than the aged group, suggesting age selection. Conclusive comparison of naive and antigen-experienced compartments was prevented by the profiling of bulk unsorted PBMCs. There was a strong correlation between observed TCR beta diversity and the percentage of naive T cells measured by flow cytometry. Observed TCR beta diversity per million T cells fell roughly linearly with age, and a significant reduction was already apparent by age roughly 41. Because the CMV infection status of the donors was unknown, age-related changes in expanded clonotypes may potentially have been confounded.

To prepare the library, 5' RACE was applied. These reads were obtained on an Illumina HiSeq 2500. A second roughly 7 to 11 cycle PCR used a sample-barcoded 5' primer and a J-beta primer mix. Each TCR beta cDNA molecule received a unique molecular identifier from a template-switch 5' adaptor carrying 12 random nucleotides. At least 3 million CDR3-containing paired-end reads were obtained from each sample. First-strand cDNA was synthesized from all RNA with the Mint cDNA synthesis kit, primed by a TRBC-specific oligonucleotide. Following uracil-DNA glycosylase treatment, all cDNA underwent a first 18-cycle PCR with the universal primers M1SS and BC2_uni_R. From the authors' description of their analysis: For normalization, 1 million high-quality reads, each with a distinct molecular identifier, were randomly selected from each sample. Reads sharing molecular identifiers were discarded rather than binned into consensus sequences. MiTCR, with a Q25 quality threshold and the strictest error-elimination algorithm, was used for CDR3 identification, clonotype clustering and error correction. Lower-bound total TCR beta diversity was estimated with a nonparametric unseen species model using Euler transformation. Through fastp at Q25 and MiXCR, TCRdb rebuilt clones from the public reads, retaining in-frame beta chains. Records with the same CDR3 protein are collapsed into one entry carrying the most frequent genes and DNA. What appears here as the V and J calls and clone size reflects TCRdb's work, not the paper's. This sample holds roughly 700,000 distinct CDR3 sequences; more than 40% were observed only once. The ten largest account for around 32% of the sample.

The donors were roughly 40 Caucasian individuals from Russia, aged 6 to 90 years, who were systemically healthy. Each donor gave about 9.2 milliliters of peripheral blood, drawn into EDTA-treated Vacutainer tubes. Ficoll-Paque density-gradient centrifugation was used to isolate PBMCs, with at least 6 million obtained per sample. Trizol reagent was used to extract total RNA from PBMCs, with at least 5 micrograms per sample. The percentages of naive CD45RAhigh/CD27high T cells were determined by flow cytometry on a PBMC aliquot from every donor. Material: blood. The TCR sequence derives from a woman aged 55 to 70 in good health. The chain is assembled from TRBV20-1 and TRBJ2-7, with TRBD2 identical over 9 junction bases. CDR3 protein: CSARDLLGAGGIYEQYF. The DNA reads as follows: TGCAGTGCTAGAGATTTGCTTGGAGCGGGAGGCATCTACGAGCAGTACTTC.